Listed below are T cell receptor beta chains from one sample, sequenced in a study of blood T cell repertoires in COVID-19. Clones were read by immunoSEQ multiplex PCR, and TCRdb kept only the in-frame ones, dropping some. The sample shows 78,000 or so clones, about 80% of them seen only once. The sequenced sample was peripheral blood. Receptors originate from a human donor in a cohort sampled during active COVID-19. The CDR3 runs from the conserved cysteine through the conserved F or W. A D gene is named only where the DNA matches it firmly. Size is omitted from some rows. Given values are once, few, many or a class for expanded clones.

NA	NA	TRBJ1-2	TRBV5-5	CASSLEMDSNYGYTF	TGTGCCAGCAGCTTGGAAATGGACAGTAACTATGGCTACACCTTC
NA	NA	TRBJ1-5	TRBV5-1	CASSRDINQPQHF	TGCGCCAGCAGCAGGGACATCAATCAGCCCCAGCATTTT
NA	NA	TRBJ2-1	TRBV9	CASSVAPTSYNEQFF	TGTGCCAGCAGCGTAGCGCCTACTTCCTACAATGAGCAGTTCTTC
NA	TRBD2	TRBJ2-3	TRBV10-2	CASRLAGFTDTQYF	TGCGCCAGCAGGCTAGCGGGGTTCACAGATACGCAGTATTTT
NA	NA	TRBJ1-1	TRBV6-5	CASTPGGIMNTEAFF	TGTGCCAGCACCCCTGGGGGGATCATGAACACTGAAGCTTTCTTT
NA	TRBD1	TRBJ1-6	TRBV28	CASRLGTANSPLHF	TGTGCCAGCAGGCTGGGGACAGCCAATTCACCCCTCCACTTT
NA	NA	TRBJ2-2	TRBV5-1	CATRKLSGSSVTGELFF	TGCGCCACCCGTAAGCTTTCCGGGTCGTCGGTCACCGGGGAGCTGTTTTTT
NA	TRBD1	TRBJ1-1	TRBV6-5	CASRGQGVGEAFF	TGTGCCAGCAGAGGACAGGGGGTCGGTGAAGCTTTCTTT
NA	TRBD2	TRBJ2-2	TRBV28	CASRGLAVPGELFF	TGTGCCAGCCGGGGACTAGCGGTACCCGGGGAGCTGTTTTTT
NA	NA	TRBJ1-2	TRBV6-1	CASSEERGGIYGYTF	TGTGCCAGCAGTGAAGAGCGTGGCGGCATCTATGGCTACACCTTC
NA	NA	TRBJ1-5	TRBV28	CASRGAGPQPQHF	TGTGCCAGCAGAGGCGCGGGACCACAGCCCCAGCATTTT
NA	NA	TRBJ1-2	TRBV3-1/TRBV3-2	CASSQESTVYGYTF	TGTGCCAGCAGCCAAGAATCGACAGTCTATGGCTACACCTTC
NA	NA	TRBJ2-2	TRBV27	CASSLRGPGELFF	TGTGCCAGCAGTTTAAGAGGCCCCGGGGAGCTGTTTTTT
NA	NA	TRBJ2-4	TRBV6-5	CASADRGIQNIQYF	TGTGCCAGCGCAGATAGGGGGATACAAAACATTCAGTACTTC
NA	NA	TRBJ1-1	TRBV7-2	CASSPSRGGTTEAFF	TGTGCCAGCAGCCCTAGTCGGGGGGGGACCACTGAAGCTTTCTTT
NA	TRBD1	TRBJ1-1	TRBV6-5	CASRGQGASEAFF	TGTGCCAGCCGGGGACAGGGCGCGTCTGAAGCTTTCTTT
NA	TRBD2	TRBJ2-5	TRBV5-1	CASRGRGEFQETQYF	TGCGCCAGCAGAGGGCGGGGGGAATTCCAAGAGACCCAGTACTTC
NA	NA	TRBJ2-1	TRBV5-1	CASSLDLAKFF	TGCGCCAGCAGCTTGGATCTAGCAAAGTTCTTC
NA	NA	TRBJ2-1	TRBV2	CASSALVTYNEQFF	TGTGCCAGCAGTGCTCTAGTAACCTACAATGAGCAGTTCTTC
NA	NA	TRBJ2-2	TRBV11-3	CASSLAPTVGELFF	TGTGCCAGCAGCTTAGCCCCTACTGTCGGGGAGCTGTTTTTT
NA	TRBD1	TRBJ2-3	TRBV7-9	CASSFVQGGTRDTQYF	TGTGCCAGCAGTTTCGTACAGGGGGGCACTAGAGATACGCAGTATTTT
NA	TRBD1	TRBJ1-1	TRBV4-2	CASSPAGPGTGGTNTEAFF	TGTGCCAGCAGCCCAGCCGGCCCCGGGACAGGGGGCACGAACACTGAAGCTTTCTTT
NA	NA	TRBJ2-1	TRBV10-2	CASSELAGEQFF	TGCGCCAGCAGTGAACTAGCCGGTGAGCAGTTCTTC
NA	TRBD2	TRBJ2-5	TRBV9	CASSPGTSGGASRETQYF	TGTGCCAGCAGCCCCGGGACTAGCGGGGGGGCCTCGCGTGAGACCCAGTACTTC
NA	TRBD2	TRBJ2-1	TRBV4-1	CASSGQRESSYNEQFF	TGCGCCAGCAGCGGGCAGCGGGAAAGCTCCTACAATGAGCAGTTCTTC
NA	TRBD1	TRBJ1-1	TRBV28	CASSSRQGRMNTEAFF	TGTGCCAGCAGTAGTAGACAGGGGCGCATGAACACTGAAGCTTTCTTT
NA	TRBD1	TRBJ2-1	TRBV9	CASSGRDRGILNEQFF	TGTGCCAGCAGCGGGCGGGACAGGGGAATCCTCAATGAGCAGTTCTTC
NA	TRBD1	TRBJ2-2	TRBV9	CASSLGQGDTGELFF	TGTGCCAGCAGCCTTGGACAGGGGGACACCGGGGAGCTGTTTTTT
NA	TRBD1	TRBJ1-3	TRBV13	CASSPRDRALGGSGNTIYF	TGTGCCAGCAGCCCCAGGGACAGGGCCCTGGGGGGTTCTGGAAACACCATATATTTT
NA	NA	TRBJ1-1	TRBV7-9	CASSLPPQFEAFF	TGTGCCAGCAGCTTACCCCCCCAGTTCGAAGCTTTCTTT
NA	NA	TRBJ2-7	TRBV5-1	CASSFDQGTDEQYF	TGCGCCAGCAGCTTTGACCAGGGGACCGACGAGCAGTACTTC
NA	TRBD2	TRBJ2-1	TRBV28	CASRGPGLAGSSSYNEQFF	TGTGCCAGCAGAGGCCCGGGACTAGCGGGAAGTAGCTCCTACAATGAGCAGTTCTTC
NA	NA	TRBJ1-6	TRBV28	CASSFSGAGGNSPLHF	TGTGCCAGCAGTTTCTCAGGGGCCGGCGGTAATTCACCCCTCCACTTT
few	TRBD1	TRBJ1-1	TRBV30	CAWSVRVGQGNTEAFF	TGTGCCTGGAGTGTACGCGTGGGACAGGGGAACACTGAAGCTTTCTTT
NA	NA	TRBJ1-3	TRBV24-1	CATSDHGQGNTIYF	TGTGCCACCAGTGACCACGGACAGGGAAACACCATATATTTT
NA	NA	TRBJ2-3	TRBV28	CASSSGTSRTDTQYF	TGTGCCAGCAGCTCCGGGACATCTCGCACAGATACGCAGTATTTT
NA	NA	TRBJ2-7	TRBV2	CASGTTGISYEQYF	TGTGCCAGCGGGACTACAGGGATTTCCTACGAGCAGTACTTC
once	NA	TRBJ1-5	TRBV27	CASSSSAGSNQPQHF	TGTGCCAGCAGTTCGTCTGCAGGGAGCAATCAGCCCCAGCATTTT
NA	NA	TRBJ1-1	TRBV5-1	CASRVRVVANTEAFF	TGCGCCAGCAGGGTGAGGGTGGTGGCGAACACTGAAGCTTTCTTT
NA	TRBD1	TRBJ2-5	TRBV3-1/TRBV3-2	CASSLSTGVSGQETQYF	TGTGCCAGCAGCCTCAGTACAGGGGTGAGCGGTCAAGAGACCCAGTACTTC
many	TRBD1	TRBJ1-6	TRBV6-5	CASSPGTENSPLHF	TGTGCCAGCAGTCCCGGGACAGAGAATTCACCCCTCCACTTT
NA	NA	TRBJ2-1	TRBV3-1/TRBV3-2	CASSHGRGEQFF	TGTGCCAGCAGCCACGGGCGAGGGGAGCAGTTCTTC
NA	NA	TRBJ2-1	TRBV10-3	CAILGQTYNEQFF	TGTGCCATCTTGGGACAAACTTACAATGAGCAGTTCTTC
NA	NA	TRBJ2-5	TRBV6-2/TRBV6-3	CASSWVGPPRETQYF	TGTGCCAGCAGCTGGGTGGGCCCCCCCCGGGAGACCCAGTACTTC
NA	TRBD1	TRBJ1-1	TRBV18	CASSPPRGRGMGEVNTEAFF	TGTGCCAGCTCACCACCCAGGGGGAGAGGGATGGGTGAGGTGAACACTGAAGCTTTCTTT
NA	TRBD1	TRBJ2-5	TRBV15	CATSREPAGTGSETQYF	TGTGCCACCAGCAGAGAACCTGCCGGGACAGGGTCAGAGACCCAGTACTTC
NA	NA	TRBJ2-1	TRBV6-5	CATPDSSSYNEQFF	TGTGCCACCCCGGACTCGAGCTCCTACAATGAGCAGTTCTTC
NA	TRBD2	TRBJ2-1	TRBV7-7	CASSPSGGGPSEQFF	TGTGCCAGCAGCCCCAGTGGGGGAGGGCCCAGTGAGCAGTTCTTC
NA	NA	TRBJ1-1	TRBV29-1	CGGRNTEAFF	TGCGGGGGGAGGAACACTGAAGCTTTCTTT
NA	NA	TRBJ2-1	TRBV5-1	CASSWGVGPSSYNEQFF	TGCGCCAGCAGCTGGGGGGTAGGCCCGAGCTCCTACAATGAGCAGTTCTTC
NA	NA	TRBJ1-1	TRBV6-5	CASTQGAMNTEAFF	TGTGCCAGCACCCAGGGTGCCATGAACACTGAAGCTTTCTTT
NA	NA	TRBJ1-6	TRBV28	CASRSSLHF	TGTGCCAGCCGTTCGTCCCTCCACTTT
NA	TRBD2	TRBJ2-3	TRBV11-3	CASSSGLAENTDTQYF	TGTGCCAGCAGCTCCGGACTAGCGGAAAACACAGATACGCAGTATTTT
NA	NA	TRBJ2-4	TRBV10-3	CAISDSGEPKNIQYF	TGTGCCATCAGTGATTCTGGGGAGCCCAAAAACATTCAGTACTTC
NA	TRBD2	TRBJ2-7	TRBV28	CASSLRTSGGHYEQYF	TGTGCCAGCAGTTTACGGACTAGCGGGGGCCACTACGAGCAGTACTTC